This T cell receptor beta chain was identified during a study of PD-1 blockade in classical Hodgkin lymphoma. Broader study findings: Diversity similar to that of newly diagnosed patients was seen at baseline in complete responders.

This table comes from immunoSEQ multiplex PCR, and its TCRdb copy is limited to in-frame clones, with some not included. The table has about 98,000 clones, 80% to 90% seen once. As concerns this clone: Antigen unknown.

Every patient was affected by relapse after autologous stem cell transplantation, while exposure to brentuximab vedotin was not uniform. The V and J ends lost 3 bases and 3 bases, in that order; junction bases with no gene match: 9. This CDR3 has 17 residues. The germline CDR1 and CDR2 sequences are KGHSH and LQKENI. The clonotype originates from a human donor with classical Hodgkin lymphoma. The source was peripheral blood mononuclear cells (PBMCs), collected before the second cycle of nivolumab. The genes are TRBV18 and TRBJ2-2; 8 bases align to TRBD1. The CDR3 bases are TGTGCCAGCTCACCTCAATCCTGGACAGGGTACACCGGGGAGCTGTTTTTT. Protein: CASSPQSWTGYTGELFF.